The 5 T cell receptor beta chains listed next were all sequenced from one sample in a study of cytomegalovirus exposure and HLA in healthy donors. The PCR ran on 60 Vbeta and 13 Jbeta primers. Clones were sequenced by immunoSEQ multiplex PCR, and TCRdb holds only the in-frame ones, with some missing. This table holds around 250,000 clones, 81% found once. Sequencing input: PBMCs. These receptors were taken from a woman aged 55-69 years in good health and CMV-seropositive.

The rearrangement links TRBV19 to TRBJ1-2; 7 bases line up with TRBD1. From germline, CDR1 is LNHDA and CDR2 SQIVND (reference sequence). This CDR3 has 16 amino acids. V was pared by 7 bases and J by 4 bases, with 15 bases of the junction left unmatched. In nucleotides, the CDR3 is TGTGCCAGTACCCGGGACAGTTCACAGAATTCCTATGGCTACACCTTC. It is translated as CASTRDSSQNSYGYTF.

The rearrangement links TRBV28 to TRBJ2-5; 7 positions agree with TRBD1. CDR1 and CDR2 (germline): MDHEN, SYDVKM. The trim removed 10 bases at V and 5 bases at J, leaving 4 bases unmatched. The CDR3 is made up of 11 amino acids. CDR3 DNA sequence: TGTGCCACACAGGGGCGGGAGACCCAGTACTTC. Amino acids: CATQGRETQYF.

The CDR3 DNA follows: TGTGCCAGCAGCTTAAGGGACAGGCGGAACGAGCAGTACTTC. It is translated as CASSLRDRRNEQYF. This chain joins TRBV7-9 and TRBJ2-7; 8 nucleotides line up with TRBD1. CDR1 and CDR2 (germline): SEHNR, FQNEAQ (reference sequence). The CDR3 is 14 residues long. J gave up 5 bases and V 2 bases, and 5 bases lay outside the gene matches.

This clone was counted a few times. The rearrangement uses TRBV5-4 and TRBJ1-2; perhaps TRBD1 as D (5 bases). The CDR3 is made up of 15 amino acids. V lost 3 bases and J lost 6, with 18 bases in between. Germline V gene lookup returns CDR1 SGHNT and CDR2 YYREEE (reference sequence). The CDR3 DNA is TGTGCCAGCAGCTCTCGGACAAGTTCGAATCATGGCTACACCTTC. It codes for CASSSRTSSNHGYTF.

J is TRBJ1-5 and V is TRBV29-1, with D maybe TRBD1 (5 bases). Between the trimmed V and J ends, which lost 4 bases and 6 bases, there was a span of 13 bases. The CDR3 contains 13 residues. CDR1 and CDR2 from the germline V gene are SQVTM and ANQGSEA. The CDR3 DNA is TGCAGCGTTGGCGTCGGGGGTTCTCAGCCCCAGCATTTT. Its translation is CSVGVGGSQPQHF.